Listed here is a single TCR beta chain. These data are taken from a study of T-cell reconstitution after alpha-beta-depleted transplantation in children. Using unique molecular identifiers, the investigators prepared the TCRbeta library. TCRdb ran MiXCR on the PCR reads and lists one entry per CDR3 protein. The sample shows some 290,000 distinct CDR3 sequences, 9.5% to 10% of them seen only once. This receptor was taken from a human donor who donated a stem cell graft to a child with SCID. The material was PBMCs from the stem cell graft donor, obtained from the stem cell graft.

The DNA of the CDR3 is TGTGCCAGCTCACCAGGGGACAGGAAGATCTACGAGCAGTACTTC. Protein product: CASSPGDRKIYEQYF. This sequence joins TRBV18 and TRBJ2-7, with 8 bases lining up with TRBD1. The CDR3 consists of 15 residues. Germline V gene data show CDR1 as KGHSH and CDR2 as LQKENI. Losses at the gene ends were 2 bases for V and 3 bases for J; bases not matched to a gene: 6.